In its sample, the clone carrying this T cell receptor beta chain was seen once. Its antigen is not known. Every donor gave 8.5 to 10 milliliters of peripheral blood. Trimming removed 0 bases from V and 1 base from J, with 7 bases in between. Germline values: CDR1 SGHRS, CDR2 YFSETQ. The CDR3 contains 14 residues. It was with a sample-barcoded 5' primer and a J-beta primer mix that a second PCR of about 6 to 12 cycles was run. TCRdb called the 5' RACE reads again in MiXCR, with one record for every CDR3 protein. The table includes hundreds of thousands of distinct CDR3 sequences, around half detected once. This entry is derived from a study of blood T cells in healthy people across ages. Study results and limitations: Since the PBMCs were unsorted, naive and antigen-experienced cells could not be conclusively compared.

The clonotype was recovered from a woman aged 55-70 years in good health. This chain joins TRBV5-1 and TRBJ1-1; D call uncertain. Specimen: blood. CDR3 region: CASSLEVPNTEAFF. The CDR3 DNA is TGCGCCAGCAGCTTGGAAGTTCCGAACACTGAAGCTTTCTTT.